Each of the 14 T cell receptor beta chains below was sequenced from the same sample in a study of graft-versus-host responses after intestinal transplantation. Their recognized antigens are unknown. Sequencing used immunoSEQ multiplex PCR; TCRdb keeps in-frame clones, though not all of them. The table records some 100,000 clones, about 89% of them present only once. The sample consisted of unstimulated CD8+ T cells sorted from spleen or lymph node cells, taken before intestinal transplant. Receptor source: a human donor who received an intestinal transplant.

Regarding this clone: Distinct nucleotide sequences in the sample also encode this CDR3. The chain couples TRBV11-3 to TRBJ2-1, with 11 positions matching TRBD2. CDR3 size: 16 residues. V was pared by 5 bases and J by 5 bases, with 8 bases of the junction left unmatched. Germline values: CDR1 SGHNT, CDR2 YENEEA. The CDR3 loop is CASSIDSGLADNEQFF. As DNA, the CDR3 is TGTGCCAGCAGCATCGATTCGGGACTAGCGGACAATGAGCAGTTCTTC.

The V call is TRBV21-1, the J call TRBJ2-2; the table's D call of TRBD2 was not tested on the DNA. TRBV21-1 is a recognized pseudogene. The CDR3 length is 15 residues. CDR3 in amino acids: CAREGGRNHPGELFF. CDR3 in DNA: TGTGCCAGGGAAGGAGGGCGGAACCACCCCGGGGAGCTGTTTTTT.

The genes are TRBV5-3 and TRBJ1-3; D possibly corresponds to TRBD1 (6 bases). TRBV5-3 is an open reading frame, and its role is uncertain. The CDR3 is 15 amino acids. The germline V and J ends were trimmed by 2 bases and 6 bases, with 15 bases remaining between them. The CDR3 DNA sequence: TGTGCCAGAAGCTTTCGCAGGGGCTATGAAAACACCATATATTTT. It translates to CARSFRRGYENTIYF.

This sequence joins TRBV4-1 and TRBJ1-5; D might be TRBD1 (6 bases). Trimming pared 0 bases from V and 5 bases from J, leaving 14 bases between. The CDR3 has 16 amino acids. Per the germline V gene, CDR1 is MGHRA and CDR2 is YSYEKL. CDR3 bases: TGCGCCAGCAGCCAAGATGCGGCAGGGGCTGATCAGCCCCAGCATTTT. It codes for CASSQDAAGADQPQHF.

The chain carries TRBV6-7 and TRBJ2-7; TRBD2 matches at 9 bases. TRBV6-7 is treated as an ORF (open reading frame) with a function not yet certain. CDR3 length: 15 amino acids. With 5 bases clipped from V and 2 bases from J, the junction kept 7 bases outside the gene matches. In DNA form, the CDR3 reads TGTGCCAGCAGTAATTGCTCTAGCGGGGCCTACGAGCAGTACTTC. Protein sequence: CASSNCSSGAYEQYF.

The gene calls are TRBV9 and TRBJ2-1; 11 bases fit TRBD1. The CDR3 extends over 15 amino acids. Trimming removed 7 bases from V and 9 bases from J; junction bases left unmatched: 12. Germline V lookup: CDR1 SGDLS, CDR2 YYNGEE. CDR3 protein: CASSTWDRGKGEQFF. CDR3 sequence (DNA): TGTGCCAGCTCAACCTGGGACAGGGGGAAGGGTGAGCAGTTCTTC.

V and J are TRBV5-6 and TRBJ2-5; the D gene is possibly TRBD2 (7 bases). CDR3 length: 15 amino acids. Trimming stripped 4 bases from V and 5 bases from J, with 18 bases between. CDR1 SGHDT and CDR2 YYEEEE come from the germline V gene. CDR3 sequence (DNA): TGTGCCAGCAGCGCCGTAGGGGGGGGCGACGAGACCCAGTACTTC. Amino acids: CASSAVGGGDETQYF. Full variable domain (remainder filled in from reference TRBV5-6 and TRBJ2-5): DAGVTQSPTHLIKTRGQQVTLRCSPKSGHDTVSWYQQALGQGPQFIFQYYEEEERQRGNFPDRFSGHQFPNYSSELNVNALLLGDSALYLCASSAVGGGDETQYFGPGTRLLVL.

V and J are TRBV9 and TRBJ2-7, with TRBD1 identical over 10 bases. V dropped 0 bases and J dropped 4; count of bases not matched to a gene: 4. Per the germline V gene, CDR1 is SGDLS and CDR2 is YYNGEE. The CDR3 consists of 15 residues. The CDR3, as DNA: TGTGCCAGCAGCGTAGCCGGGACAGGGGTTTACGAGCAGTACTTC. This gives the protein CASSVAGTGVYEQYF.

The V call is TRBV12-2, the J call TRBJ2-5; the tabulated D call, TRBD1, remains unverified against the DNA. TRBV12-2 counts as a pseudogene. The CDR3 sequence is 17 residues long. CDR3 sequence (DNA): TGTGCAAGTCGCTTAGCGGACAGGGGGCTACTTGGGGAGACCCAGTACTTC. It translates to CASRLADRGLLGETQYF.

The chain uses TRBV30 and TRBJ1-5, with a possible D match to TRBD1 (6 bases). CDR3 size: 12 residues. The V gene lost 2 bases and the J gene lost 5 bases, with 7 bases spanning the gap. Germline V CDR1 and CDR2: GTSNPN, SVGIG (reference sequence). CDR3 DNA sequence: TGTGCCTGGAGTTCAGGGGATCAGCCCCAGCATTTT. Residues: CAWSSGDQPQHF.

The rearrangement links TRBV5-5 to TRBJ1-6, with 7 bases matching TRBD1. The CDR3 totals 16 residues. Germline CDR1 and CDR2: SGHKS and YYEKEE (reference sequence). With 1 base clipped from V and 7 bases from J, the junction kept 8 bases outside the gene matches. The CDR3 sequence: CASSLHLTGANSPLHF. As DNA, the CDR3 is TGTGCCAGCAGCTTGCACCTCACAGGGGCGAATTCACCCCTCCACTTT.

In its sample, this clone was seen once. The chain combines TRBV2 with TRBJ2-7; possibly TRBD2 for D (5 bases). V was cut by 3 bases and J by 1 base, with 10 bases left in between. CDR1 and CDR2 (germline): SNHLY, FYNNEI. This CDR3 contains 14 residues. The CDR3 sequence: CASSDPAGSYEQYF. The CDR3 region has the DNA TGTGCCAGCAGTGATCCGGCGGGTTCCTACGAGCAGTACTTC. The full variable domain, with the rest looked up from reference TRBV2 and TRBJ2-7, is EPEVTQTPSHQVTQMGQEVILRCVPISNHLYFYWYRQILGQKVEFLVSFYNNEISEKSEIFDDQFSVERPDGSNFTLKIRSTKLEDSAMYFCASSDPAGSYEQYFGPGTRLTVT.

This sequence joins TRBV7-9 and TRBJ2-3, with 8 bases aligning to TRBD1. This CDR3 region has 15 residues. Germline V gene data show CDR1 as SEHNR and CDR2 as FQNEAQ (reference sequence). V was pared by 6 bases and J by 4 bases, with 9 bases of the junction left unmatched. The CDR3 DNA reads as TGTGCCAGCAGTTCAGGGGGCCCGGACCCAGATACGCAGTATTTT. Protein product: CASSSGGPDPDTQYF.

The rearrangement links TRBV21-1 to TRBJ2-7; the table's D call, TRBD1, was not checked against the DNA. TRBV21-1 is tagged as a pseudogene. The CDR3 totals 17 residues. CDR3 in amino acids: CASSKAIRDRNSYEQYF. CDR3 in DNA: TGTGCCAGCAGCAAAGCCATCCGGGACAGAAACTCCTACGAGCAGTACTTC.